These 21 T cell receptor beta chains share one sample of origin, sequenced in a study of T-cell memory formation after mild COVID-19. TCRdb called the 5' RACE reads again in MiXCR, with one record for every CDR3 protein. The top ten hold around a fifth of the sample, which has 380,000 or so distinct CDR3 sequences, over 13% seen once. The sample taken for sequencing was PBMCs or a T cell subset sorted from them (not recorded which). All receptors come from a man aged 18 to 29 who had mild COVID-19 (a few samples of this study predate the infection). Cell type and time point are not known.

This clonotype showed up many times. The chain recombines TRBV12-3 or TRBV12-4 with TRBJ2-7, with D possibly matching TRBD2 (6 bases). V was pared by 8 bases and J by 7 bases, with 18 bases between. This CDR3 is built from 13 residues. Written as DNA, the CDR3 is TGTGCCAGCTCTAGGAGGGCTCCGGGGGAGCAGTACGTC. Translating it yields CASSRRAPGEQYV.

This clonotype came up a few times. The V call is TRBV12-3 or TRBV12-4, the J call TRBJ2-2; 7 bases line up with TRBD1. Losses at the gene ends were 6 bases for V and 6 bases for J; bases not matched to a gene: 7. CDR3 length: 14 amino acids. The CDR3 DNA is TGTGCCAGCAGAGACGACAGGGTTGCCGGGGAGCTGTTTTTT. This codes for CASRDDRVAGELFF.

The genes are TRBV5-1 and TRBJ1-1; D might be TRBD1 (6 bases). CDR3 length: 14 amino acids. Trimming removed 0 bases from V and 8 bases from J, with 14 bases in between. The germline V gene encodes CDR1 SGHRS and CDR2 YFSETQ. The CDR3 loop is CASSLARIGTEAFF. CDR3 nucleotide sequence: TGCGCCAGCAGCTTGGCCCGTATCGGGACAGAAGCTTTCTTT.

CDR3 sequence (DNA): TGTGCCAGCAGTTTCTCTCAGCCCCAGCATTTT. Translated, it gives CASSFSQPQHF. This chain links TRBV28 with TRBJ1-5; D ambiguous. Deletions cut 3 bases from V and 6 bases from J, with 3 bases between. CDR1 is MDHEN and CDR2 is SYDVKM in the germline V gene. The CDR3 spans 11 residues. Using reference TRBV28 and TRBJ1-5 for the parts outside the CDR3, the full variable domain is DVKVTQSSRYLVKRTGEKVFLECVQDMDHENMFWYRQDPGLGLRLIYFSYDVKMKEKGDIPEGYSVSREKKERFSLILESASTNQTSMYLCASSFSQPQHFGDGTRLSIL.

This clonotype was observed many times. V usage is TRBV7-2 and J usage is TRBJ2-7; D perhaps matches TRBD1 (5 bases). The CDR3 spans 15 residues. Germline V lookup: CDR1 SGHTA, CDR2 FQGNSA. V lost 0 bases, J lost 4 bases, and 13 bases lay in between. The CDR3 reads CASSLAGREGYEQYF. CDR3 nucleotide sequence: TGTGCCAGCAGCTTAGCTGGCAGGGAAGGGTACGAGCAGTACTTC.

V and J are TRBV7-9 and TRBJ2-7; D possibly corresponds to TRBD1 (5 bases). Germline V gene sequence: CDR1 SEHNR, CDR2 FQNEAQ (reference sequence). The CDR3 runs to 13 residues. The V gene lost 1 base and the J gene lost 6 bases, with 10 bases spanning the gap. CDR3 region: CASSLVQGSEQYF. The DNA for the CDR3 is TGTGCCAGCAGCTTAGTTCAGGGTTCCGAGCAGTACTTC.

This clonotype came up many times. The V gene is TRBV7-2, the J gene TRBJ1-2, with 7 bases identical to TRBD1. The germline CDR1 and CDR2 sequences are SGHTA and FQGNSA. The CDR3 consists of 13 residues. V was pared by 5 bases and J by 8 bases, with 8 bases of the junction left unmatched. CDR3 in amino acids: CASSPDRAGGYTF. The CDR3, as DNA: TGTGCCAGCAGCCCCGACAGGGCCGGCGGCTACACCTTC.

This clonotype has just a few counts. V and J are TRBV7-8 and TRBJ2-3, with 12 bases fitting TRBD1. Germline CDR1 SGHVS, CDR2 FQNEAQ. The CDR3 contains 17 residues. Losses at the gene ends were 1 base for V and 5 bases for J; bases not matched to a gene: 7. The CDR3 protein is CASSLVRDRGREDTQYF. As DNA, the CDR3 is TGTGCCAGCAGCTTAGTGAGGGACAGGGGGCGTGAAGATACGCAGTATTTT.

This clonotype has a handful of counts. The chain combines TRBV28 with TRBJ1-1, with D hard to call. V shed 5 bases and J shed 5 bases, with 12 bases lying between them. The CDR3 consists of 13 residues. In germline, CDR1 is MDHEN, CDR2 SYDVKM. The CDR3 sequence: CASSPPLRTEAFF. In nucleotides, the CDR3 is TGTGCCAGCAGTCCCCCCTTACGGACTGAAGCTTTCTTT.

This clonotype was recorded at least ten times. The chain uses TRBV6-5 and TRBJ2-3; a possible D gene is TRBD2 (5 bases). Trimming shortened V by 5 bases and J by 4 bases, and 10 bases separated the two germline ends. The CDR3 covers 13 residues. From germline, CDR1 is MNHEY and CDR2 SVGAGI. Written as DNA, the CDR3 is TGTGCCAGCAGTCGCCGTAGCGCAGATACGCAGTATTTT. The encoded protein is CASSRRSADTQYF.

V and J are TRBV5-1 and TRBJ1-3; D not resolved. Germline CDR1 is SGHRS and CDR2 is YFSETQ. The CDR3 extends over 14 amino acids. Between the trimmed V and J ends, which lost 3 bases and 7 bases, there was a span of 14 bases. The CDR3 loop reads CASSSTGNENTIYF. DNA of the CDR3: TGCGCCAGCAGCTCGACCGGGAATGAGAACACCATATATTTT.

This clonotype was recorded many times. The rearrangement joins TRBV12-3 or TRBV12-4 to TRBJ1-2; 9 nucleotides match TRBD1. V gave up 5 bases and J gave up 7 bases; unmatched junction bases: 5. CDR3 size: 13 residues. The DNA of the CDR3 is TGTGCCAGCAGTGAAGGACAGGGGCTTGGCTACACCTTC. Amino acids: CASSEGQGLGYTF.

The rearrangement uses TRBV29-1 and TRBJ2-5, with D perhaps TRBD2 (6 bases). This CDR3 has 11 amino acids. The germline CDR1 and CDR2 sequences are SQVTM and ANQGSEA. Trimming removed 6 bases from V and 5 bases from J, with 10 bases in between. The CDR3 is CSVGGEETQYF. CDR3 coding DNA: TGCAGCGTGGGCGGGGAGGAGACCCAGTACTTC.

The sample holds a few counts of this clonotype. The chain's CDR3 is CATRTGPGTEAFF. The CDR3 bases are TGCGCCACCAGGACAGGCCCGGGAACTGAAGCTTTCTTT. V is TRBV4-1 and J is TRBJ1-1; 7 bases align to TRBD1. Germline CDR1 is MGHRA and CDR2 is YSYEKL. There are 13 residues in the CDR3. Trimming cost V 10 bases and J 5 bases; bases outside gene matches: 10.

The chain is built from TRBV5-5 and TRBJ2-7; 8 bases agree with TRBD1. The CDR3 has 13 residues. Looked up from germline, CDR1 is SGHKS and CDR2 is YYEKEE (reference sequence). The V and J ends lost 4 bases and 2 bases, in that order; junction bases with no gene match: 2. The CDR3, as DNA: TGTGCCAGCAGCCCAGGGGGCCCCTACGAGCAGTACGTC. This codes for CASSPGGPYEQYV.

The V and J genes are TRBV5-1 and TRBJ1-6, with TRBD1 matching over 9 bases. The CDR3 runs 15 residues. Germline V CDR1 and CDR2: SGHRS, YFSETQ. Trimming cost V 5 bases and J 10 bases; bases outside gene matches: 10. The CDR3 nucleotides are TGCGCCAGCAGGTGGTCGGGACAGGGATTATCACCCCTCCACTTT. Its translation is CASRWSGQGLSPLHF. Filled out from reference TRBV5-1 and TRBJ1-6, the complete variable domain reads KAGVTQTPRYLIKTRGQQVTLSCSPISGHRSVSWYQQTPGQGLQFLFEYFSETQRNKGNFPGRFSGRQFSNSRSEMNVSTLELGDSALYLCASRWSGQGLSPLHFGNGTRLTVT.

This clonotype was seen at least ten times. DNA of the CDR3: TGTGCCACCAGTGATTCTATGGGGAGCACCTACAATGAGCAGTTCTTC. This codes for CATSDSMGSTYNEQFF. The J gene is TRBJ2-1, the V gene TRBV24-1; maybe TRBD2 (5 bases). The V gene's germline CDR1 is KGHDR and CDR2 SFDVKD. This CDR3 spans 16 amino acids. V lost 2 bases, J lost 2 bases, and 12 bases lay in between.

This clonotype was detected only a few times. The chain links TRBV4-3 to TRBJ2-3; D is ambiguous. Trimming removed 0 bases at V and 6 bases at J, with 22 bases between. From germline, CDR1 is LGHNA and CDR2 YSLEER. CDR3 length equals 18 residues. CDR3 sequence (DNA): TGCGCCAGCAGCCAAGATCCCCCGCTAGGCGCACGCATTGATACGCAGTATTTT. It encodes CASSQDPPLGARIDTQYF.

This clonotype was observed a few times. CDR3 nucleotide sequence: TGTGCCAGCAGCCAGAAGGGACTAGCGGGGGGTGGGCAGTATTTT. This codes for CASSQKGLAGGGQYF. This chain joins TRBV6-5 and TRBJ2-3, with TRBD2 matching over 15 bases. The CDR3 contains 15 residues. In germline, CDR1 is MNHEY, CDR2 SVGAGI. The V gene end was trimmed by 6 bases and the J gene end by 11 bases; junction bases not matched to a gene: 9.

The rearrangement joins TRBV7-2 to TRBJ2-3, with D maybe TRBD2 (6 bases). Germline loops: CDR1 SGHTA, CDR2 FQGNSA. This CDR3 region has 15 residues. Trimming took off 5 bases at V and 6 bases at J, with 18 bases between the two ends. The CDR3 DNA reads TGTGCCAGCAGCCTTCTAGGGACTCACTCCGATACGCAGTATTTT. Translation gives CASSLLGTHSDTQYF.

This clonotype was detected a few times. This rearrangement joins TRBV24-1 to TRBJ2-2; D may be TRBD1 or TRBD2 (5 bases each). CDR1 KGHDR and CDR2 SFDVKD come from the germline V gene. The CDR3 covers 16 residues. Trimming took off 0 bases at V and 2 bases at J, with 9 bases between the two ends. CDR3 sequence: CATSDLSGTNTGELFF. The DNA of the CDR3 is TGTGCCACCAGTGATTTGAGTGGGACCAACACCGGGGAGCTGTTTTTT.